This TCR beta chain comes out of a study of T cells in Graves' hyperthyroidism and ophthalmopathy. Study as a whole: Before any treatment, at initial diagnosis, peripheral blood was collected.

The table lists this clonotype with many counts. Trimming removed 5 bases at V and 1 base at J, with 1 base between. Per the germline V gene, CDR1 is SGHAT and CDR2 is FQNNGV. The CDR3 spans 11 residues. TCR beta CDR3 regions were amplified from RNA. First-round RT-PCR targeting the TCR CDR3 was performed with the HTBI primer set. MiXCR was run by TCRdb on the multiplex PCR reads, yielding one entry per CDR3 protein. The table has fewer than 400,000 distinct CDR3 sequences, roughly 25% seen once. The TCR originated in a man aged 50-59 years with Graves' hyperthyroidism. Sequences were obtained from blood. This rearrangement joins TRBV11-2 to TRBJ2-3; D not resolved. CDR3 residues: CASSRTDTQYF. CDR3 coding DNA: TGTGCCAGCAGCCGCACAGATACGCAGTATTTT.